A single T cell receptor beta chain is shown here with its context. The antigen remains unidentified. This sample stems from a study of T cells after yellow fever vaccination. TCRdb recomputed calls from the 5' RACE reads with MiXCR, one row per CDR3 protein. The repertoire holds 500,000 to 650,000 distinct CDR3 sequences, with about a sixth as singletons. This CDR3 region has 16 residues. Germline CDR1 and CDR2: MGHRA and YSYEKL. With V trimmed by 0 bases and J by 4 bases, 5 bases remained unmatched. Study findings and constraints: It was a small share of clonotypes that appeared in both CD4 and CD8 compartments.

The chain combines TRBV4-1 with TRBJ2-1; the match to TRBD1 covers 8 bases. The source is a man aged 18 to 30 who received the YFV17D yellow fever vaccine. Here the sequenced sample was PBMCs, taken about 5 days after the first yellow fever vaccination. The CDR3 loop is CASSQESQGAYNEQFF. The DNA for the CDR3 is TGCGCCAGCAGCCAAGAAAGCCAGGGGGCTTACAATGAGCAGTTCTTC.